The sequence of this T cell receptor (beta chain) was determined in a study of CD8 T cells in Susac syndrome. Study information: Clinically active disease was present in five or six of the sequenced Susac syndrome patients. Under ten of these patients were in remission. At the time of blood draw, patients with Susac syndrome were therapy-naive, receiving corticosteroids, or receiving intravenous immunoglobulin alone.

TCR beta sequencing covered blood CD8+ and CD4+ T cells. Definite or probable Susac syndrome was diagnosed using recently defined diagnostic criteria. V lost 2 bases to trimming and J lost 2 bases, with 13 bases between them. The CDR3 covers 16 residues. Germline values: CDR1 LNHNV, CDR2 YYDKDF (reference sequence). This clonotype was recorded only once. It was with random hexamers that roughly 0.5 to 1 ug RNA was reverse transcribed. Each CDR3 protein gets one entry after TCRdb re-called the immunoSEQ multiplex PCR reads with MiXCR. Of about 150,000 distinct CDR3 sequences in the sample, about 96% were seen once.

This chain connects TRBV15 to TRBJ1-5; no clear D. The sequence was obtained from a human donor with Susac syndrome. The sequenced material came from CD4+ T cells from PBMCs. As DNA, the CDR3 is TGTGCCACCAGCAGAAGTGCCCCGGACCGCAATCAGCCCCAGCATTTT. Protein: CATSRSAPDRNQPQHF.